This TCR beta chain was observed in a study of T cell responses to AZD1222 COVID-19 vaccine. The CDR3 is 13 residues long. The germline CDR1 and CDR2 sequences are SGHRS and YFSETQ. V lost 5 bases and J lost 8; bases outside the gene matches: 6. Repertoires were generated with immunoSEQ multiplex PCR, while TCRdb's copy carries only in-frame clones and drops some. Counted here are 150,000 to 200,000 clones, about 94% occurring once; the ten biggest clones make up over 7.5%. The receptor was derived from an adult in good health. The starting material was peripheral blood, obtained on day 0 of AZD1222 vaccination. The chain combines TRBV5-1 with TRBJ1-4; 7 bases match TRBD1. As DNA, the CDR3 is TGCGCCAGCAGGCGGGCAGGGGGAGAAAAACTGTTTTTT. It is translated as CASRRAGGEKLFF.